These 10 T cell receptor beta chains share one sample of origin, sequenced in a study of T cell responses to AZD1222 COVID-19 vaccine (dated by TCRdb to about 2021). Library preparation was by the immunoSEQ multiplex PCR assay. TCRdb took this table from immuneACCESS and kept in-frame rearrangements with V and J called. Such tables lack part of the clones; where checked against another copy, unresolved V genes explain under half of the gap, and the rest is unexplained. Recorded for this sample are about 120,000 clones; 70% to 90% of them occurred a single time. The ten largest clones capture 9.4% of the sample. The sample's time point label, decoded: baseline before first vaccination. Sequenced material: peripheral blood, taken on day 0 of AZD1222 vaccination. These receptors were taken from an adult in good health.

This clone was picked up a small number of times. The J gene is TRBJ1-5, the V gene TRBV7-2; 10 nucleotides match TRBD1. The ends lost 6 bases at V and 6 bases at J; junction bases unmatched: 2. The CDR3 sequence is 13 residues long. Germline V lookup: CDR1 SGHTA, CDR2 FQGNSA. The CDR3 sequence is CASSWDRGQPQHF. The CDR3 region has the DNA TGTGCCAGCAGTTGGGACAGGGGTCAGCCCCAGCATTTT.

The chain links TRBV7-6 to TRBJ1-1; no definite D call. Trimming shortened V by 5 bases and J by 4 bases, and 17 bases separated the two germline ends. The CDR3 is made up of 15 amino acids. The germline CDR1 and CDR2 sequences are SGHVS and FNYEAQ. CDR3 sequence: CASSRRVEAGTEAFF. CDR3 DNA sequence: TGTGCCAGCAGCCGGCGGGTCGAAGCGGGCACTGAAGCTTTCTTT. The entire variable domain, with the rest obtained from reference TRBV7-6 and TRBJ1-1, is as follows: GAGVSQSPRYKVTKRGQDVALRCDPISGHVSLYWYRQALGQGPEFLTYFNYEAQQDKSGLPNDRFSAERPEGSISTLTIQRTEQRDSAMYRCASSRRVEAGTEAFFGQGTRLTVV.

The chain employs TRBV28 and TRBJ2-1, with 7 bases matching TRBD1. The CDR3 sequence is 13 residues long. The germline V gene has CDR1 MDHEN and CDR2 SYDVKM. V lost 5 bases and J lost 7; bases outside the gene matches: 5. The CDR3 protein is CASSRTGANEQFF. The CDR3 DNA reads as TGTGCCAGCAGTCGCACAGGGGCAAATGAGCAGTTCTTC.

CDR3 DNA: TGCAGCTGCTCGGACAGGTCGAACACTGAAGCTTTCTTT. Amino acids: CSCSDRSNTEAFF. The rearrangement uses TRBV29-1 and TRBJ1-1; 7 positions match TRBD1. The V segment lost 8 bases and the J segment 1 base; nucleotides outside the gene matches: 7. Germline V gives CDR1 SQVTM, CDR2 ANQGSEA. This CDR3 comprises 13 residues.

The CDR3 DNA follows: TGTGCCAGTAGAGGGGGGTTACAAGCCTACGAGCAGTACTTC. It yields the protein CASRGGLQAYEQYF. The chain couples TRBV19 to TRBJ2-7; tentatively, D is TRBD1 or TRBD2 (6 bases each). V shed 6 bases and J shed 2 bases, with 14 bases lying between them. The CDR3 covers 14 residues. The germline gives CDR1 LNHDA, CDR2 SQIVND (reference sequence).

As DNA, the CDR3 is TGTGCCAGTGGAGTGGGGATGAACACTGAAGCTTTCTTT. This gives the protein CASGVGMNTEAFF. This chain joins TRBV12-3 or TRBV12-4 and TRBJ1-1; D is uncertain. The CDR3 consists of 13 residues. V was cut by 9 bases and J by 0 bases, with 11 bases left in between.

The chain employs TRBV7-3 and TRBJ2-1, with D maybe TRBD1 (5 bases). The CDR3 sequence is 13 residues long. The V end was cut by 5 bases, the J end by 4 bases, with 9 bases between. The V gene's germline CDR1 is SGHTA and CDR2 FQGTGA. The CDR3 here is CASSLRGYNEQFF. In nucleotides, the CDR3 is TGTGCCAGCAGCCTAAGGGGATACAATGAGCAGTTCTTC.

The V gene is TRBV6-1, the J gene TRBJ1-5; TRBD1 matches at 11 bases. CDR3 length: 16 amino acids. Losses at the gene ends were 4 bases for V and 2 bases for J; bases not matched to a gene: 4. Germline CDR1 reads MNHNS; CDR2 reads SASEGT. The CDR3 nucleotides are TGTGCCAGCAGTGTTTTGGGACAGGGGGGCAATCAGCCCCAGCATTTT. It specifies CASSVLGQGGNQPQHF.

The V gene is TRBV7-3, the J gene TRBJ1-3; maybe TRBD1 (5 bases). This CDR3 contains 17 residues. The germline V gene has CDR1 SGHTA and CDR2 FQGTGA. V shed 5 bases and J shed 0 bases, with 17 bases lying between them. The CDR3 region is CASSLLGGSPSGNTIYF. CDR3 DNA sequence: TGTGCCAGCAGCCTACTTGGGGGGAGCCCCTCTGGAAACACCATATATTTT.

J is TRBJ2-1 and V is TRBV11-2; 9 bases map to TRBD1. Germline CDR1 and CDR2: SGHAT and FQNNGV. The length of the CDR3 is 15 residues. V was clipped by 5 bases and J by 4 bases; unmatched bases: 6. The CDR3 DNA sequence: TGTGCCAGCAGCCCCGGACAGGGGAGATACAATGAGCAGTTCTTC. Translation: CASSPGQGRYNEQFF.